This T cell receptor (beta chain) was sequenced for a study of cytomegalovirus exposure and HLA in healthy donors. From germline, CDR1 is SGHDT and CDR2 YYEEEE. This CDR3 spans 13 amino acids. Trimming stripped 2 bases from V and 4 bases from J, with 9 bases between. Libraries were prepared by immunoSEQ multiplex PCR; TCRdb keeps only in-frame clonotypes and omits some of them. Of about 130,000 clones listed, more than 80% are singletons. This TCR was recovered from a young woman in good health and CMV-seropositive. Specimen: PBMCs. The V and J genes are TRBV5-6 and TRBJ1-2, with D perhaps matching TRBD1 (6 bases). CDR3 loop: CASSLQGIYGYTF. CDR3 in DNA: TGTGCCAGCAGCTTACAGGGTATCTATGGCTACACCTTC.